The rows below give T cell receptor beta chains drawn from one sample of a study of T cell changes during pregnancy in multiple sclerosis. The repertoire was sequenced with immunoSEQ multiplex PCR; TCRdb's copy has only in-frame clones and lacks some. This table has about 62,000 clones, approximately 93% appearing once. Here the sequenced sample was CD8+ T cells from peripheral blood mononuclear cells, taken in the second trimester of pregnancy. The receptors derive from a female donor with multiple sclerosis, enrolled in a pregnancy study. Both conserved end residues are part of each CDR3. The D gene is left open where the match is weak. For some rows the clone size is stated as once, few or many, or as a class when expanded; others skip it.

size,J,V,D,DNA,CDR3
NA,TRBJ1-1,TRBV19,NA,TGTGCCAGTAGTATAAACCCCCGGTTGAACACTGAAGCTTTCTTT,CASSINPRLNTEAFF
NA,TRBJ2-3,TRBV27,TRBD2,TGTGCCAGCAGTTTAAGTCTAGCGGGAGGGCCGGTTGTAAGCACAGATACGCAGTATTTT,CASSLSLAGGPVVSTDTQYF
NA,TRBJ2-7,TRBV6-1,NA,TGTGCCAGCAGTGAAACGGCGGGAACTTCCTACGAGCAGTACTTC,CASSETAGTSYEQYF
NA,TRBJ2-1,TRBV6-6,NA,TGTGCCAGCAGTTTGAGCTCTAGCTCCTACAATGAGCAGTTCTTC,CASSLSSSSYNEQFF
once,TRBJ2-6,TRBV10-1,TRBD2,TGCGCCAGCAGCGGACTAGCGGGGAGCTCTGGGGCCAACGTCCTGACTTTC,CASSGLAGSSGANVLTF
NA,TRBJ1-2,TRBV29-1,NA,TGCAGCGTTAGGCAGGGTATCTATGGCTACACCTTC,CSVRQGIYGYTF
NA,TRBJ2-1,TRBV13,TRBD2,TGTGCCAGCAGCCGCGTCGGGACTAGCGGGATTTATGAGCAGTTCTTC,CASSRVGTSGIYEQFF
NA,TRBJ1-1,TRBV5-1,TRBD1,TGCGCCAGCAGCTTGGGGGGACAGGGAGACACTGAAGCTTTCTTT,CASSLGGQGDTEAFF
NA,TRBJ2-3,TRBV27,TRBD2,TGTGCCAGCAGTTTATATCCCCCGGCTAGCGGCCGGCGTAGCACAGATACGCAGTATTTT,CASSLYPPASGRRSTDTQYF
once,TRBJ1-2,TRBV19,NA,TGTGCCAGTAGTATATGGACGGGGGACTATGGCTACACCTTC,CASSIWTGDYGYTF
once,TRBJ1-2,TRBV27,TRBD1,TGTGCCAGCAGTTTGGCCGGACAGGCGGGGAATGGCTACACCTTC,CASSLAGQAGNGYTF